A selection of T cell receptor beta chains follows, all from one sample in a study of T cells after yellow fever vaccination. TCRdb processed the 5' RACE reads anew with MiXCR; each CDR3 protein has one entry. The sample has around 590,000 distinct CDR3 sequences; around 12% are singletons. The specimen was PBMCs, collected on the day of the yellow fever booster vaccination. The receptors were gathered from a man aged 25-45 years who received the YFV17D yellow fever vaccine. CDR3s include the opening cysteine and the closing phenylalanine or tryptophan. A D gene is named only where the DNA matches it firmly. For some rows the clone size is stated as once, few or many, or as a class when expanded; others skip it.

length,size,J,D,V,CDR3,DNA
13,once,TRBJ2-4,.,TRBV20-1,CSAIGETKNIQYF,TGCAGTGCTATTGGGGAGACCAAAAACATTCAGTACTTC
14,.,TRBJ2-5,.,TRBV7-9,CASSSGRFWETQYF,TGTGCCAGCAGCTCAGGCAGATTCTGGGAGACCCAGTACTTC
19,few,TRBJ2-1,TRBD2,TRBV20-1,CSARSRGLAGRLAYNEQFF,TGCAGTGCTAGGAGTCGGGGACTAGCGGGTCGTTTGGCCTACAATGAGCAGTTCTTC
13,few,TRBJ1-5,.,TRBV6-5,CASRQGNDQPQHF,TGTGCCAGCAGACAGGGAAACGACCAGCCCCAGCATTTT
15,.,TRBJ2-2,TRBD2,TRBV10-3,CAINGLAGHTGELFF,TGTGCCATCAACGGACTAGCGGGTCACACCGGGGAGCTGTTTTTT
16,few,TRBJ2-2,.,TRBV6-2/TRBV6-3,CASRWRTQARSGELFF,TGTGCCAGCCGGTGGCGGACCCAGGCGAGGTCCGGGGAGCTGTTTTTT
14,many,TRBJ2-3,.,TRBV12-3/TRBV12-4,CASSLSYSTDTQYF,TGTGCCAGCAGTTTATCTTATAGCACAGATACGCAGTATTTT
21,few,TRBJ2-2,TRBD2,TRBV5-1,CASSLRGDRSGLAGSAGELFF,TGCGCCAGCAGCTTACGTGGGGACAGGTCGGGACTAGCGGGTTCCGCCGGGGAGCTGTTTTTT
13,few,TRBJ2-5,.,TRBV7-8,CASSISPKVTQYF,TGTGCCAGCAGCATCTCGCCAAAAGTGACCCAGTACTTC
15,.,TRBJ2-3,.,TRBV20-1,CSAPAGKGLTDTQYF,TGCAGTGCTCCCGCAGGCAAAGGACTCACAGATACGCAGTATTTT
11,few,TRBJ1-1,.,TRBV3-1,CASSQVGERSF,TGTGCCAGCAGCCAAGTCGGGGAGAGGTCCTTT
13,.,TRBJ1-6,.,TRBV18,CASSNRENSPLHF,TGTGCCAGCTCAAACAGGGAGAATTCACCCCTCCACTTT
15,few,TRBJ2-1,TRBD2,TRBV20-1,CSANDGLAGSHEQFF,TGCAGTGCTAACGACGGACTAGCGGGAAGCCATGAGCAGTTCTTC
12,few,TRBJ2-5,.,TRBV6-2/TRBV6-3,CASSEQMETQYF,TGTGCCAGCAGCGAACAAATGGAGACCCAGTACTTC
15,few,TRBJ1-4,.,TRBV5-1,CASRAGYSLNEKLFF,TGCGCCAGCAGGGCGGGATACAGCCTTAATGAAAAACTGTTTTTT
15,.,TRBJ2-5,TRBD2,TRBV5-1,CASSWKREREETQYF,TGCGCCAGCAGCTGGAAGCGGGAGAGGGAAGAGACCCAGTACTTC
16,.,TRBJ1-5,.,TRBV15,CATSRDRVAGNQPQHF,TGTGCCACCAGCAGAGACAGGGTGGCGGGGAATCAGCCCCAGCATTTT
11,.,TRBJ2-5,.,TRBV28,CASNSGLPQYF,TGTGCCAGCAACTCGGGCCTGCCCCAGTACTTC
15,.,TRBJ2-1,.,TRBV24-1,CATSETGQVKDEQFF,TGTGCCACCAGTGAAACGGGTCAGGTAAAAGATGAGCAGTTCTTC
15,.,TRBJ2-6,.,TRBV29-1,CSVGGTVPGANVLTF,TGCAGCGTTGGGGGGACTGTACCAGGGGCCAACGTCCTGACTTTC
13,few,TRBJ2-2,.,TRBV10-3,CAISEMDTGELFF,TGTGCCATCAGTGAAATGGACACCGGGGAGCTGTTTTTT
13,few,TRBJ2-1,.,TRBV20-1,CSATSGGYNEQFF,TGCAGTGCAACATCCGGGGGTTACAATGAGCAGTTCTTC
15,.,TRBJ2-7,.,TRBV10-3,CAISECFGSPNKEYF,TGTGCCATCAGTGAGTGTTTTGGGTCCCCAAACAAGGAGTACTTC
13,many,TRBJ2-5,.,TRBV12-3/TRBV12-4,CASSWKGGETQYF,TGTGCCAGCAGTTGGAAAGGGGGTGAGACCCAGTACTTC
16,.,TRBJ2-3,TRBD1,TRBV24-1,CATSDTGTAHTDTQYF,TGTGCCACCAGTGACACCGGGACAGCGCACACAGATACGCAGTATTTT
14,few,TRBJ2-3,.,TRBV5-1,CASSFERKTDTQYF,TGCGCCAGCAGCTTTGAACGTAAGACAGATACGCAGTATTTT
13,.,TRBJ1-2,.,TRBV3-1,CASSPDTLYGYTF,TGTGCCAGCAGTCCCGACACACTCTATGGCTACACCTTC
15,.,TRBJ2-7,TRBD2,TRBV4-3,CASSQDPGGNYEQYF,TGCGCCAGCAGCCAAGATCCCGGGGGGAACTACGAGCAGTACTTC
14,few,TRBJ2-7,TRBD1,TRBV5-1,CASSEQGALDEQYF,TGCGCCAGCAGCGAACAGGGGGCGCTTGACGAGCAGTACTTC
10,.,TRBJ1-1,.,TRBV20-1,CSARATEAFF,TGCAGTGCTCGGGCTACTGAAGCTTTCTTT
14,few,TRBJ2-3,.,TRBV4-1,CASSRMDQGDTQYF,TGCGCCAGCAGCCGAATGGACCAGGGAGATACGCAGTATTTT
14,many,TRBJ2-7,.,TRBV5-1,CASSQGGSSYEQYF,TGCGCCAGCAGCCAGGGAGGCTCAAGCTACGAGCAGTACTTC
13,once,TRBJ2-1,.,TRBV7-9,CASSLDSSDEQFF,TGTGCCAGCAGCTTAGATTCCAGCGATGAGCAGTTCTTC
15,.,TRBJ2-7,TRBD1,TRBV7-2,CASSLEGAVPYEQYF,TGTGCCAGCAGCTTAGAGGGGGCGGTCCCCTACGAGCAGTACTTC
16,.,TRBJ1-6,.,TRBV20-1,CSARAHPPDYNSPLHF,TGCAGTGCTAGAGCCCATCCCCCGGATTATAATTCACCCCTCCACTTT
15,many,TRBJ2-1,TRBD2,TRBV12-3/TRBV12-4,CASSPLAGSYNEQFF,TGTGCCAGCAGCCCGCTAGCGGGTTCCTACAATGAGCAGTTCTTC
14,few,TRBJ2-3,.,TRBV5-1,CASSSGLGDNTQYF,TGCGCCAGCAGCTCGGGACTGGGGGACAATACGCAGTATTTT
16,few,TRBJ2-5,.,TRBV7-6,CASSLAPTGSQETQYF,TGTGCCAGCAGCTTAGCCCCAACCGGGTCTCAAGAGACCCAGTACTTC